One and the same sample provided the 25 T cell receptor beta chains below, sequenced in a study of blood T cell repertoires in COVID-19. Assay used: immunoSEQ multiplex PCR; TCRdb lists only in-frame clones, some missing. The sample shows more than 70,000 clones, 85% of them seen only once. The specimen was peripheral blood. Every receptor here comes from a man aged 55 to 70 with acute or convalescent COVID-19.

The rearrangement links TRBV7-3 to TRBJ2-3, with D perhaps matching TRBD2 (6 bases). The CDR3 is 18 amino acids. The germline V and J ends were trimmed by 0 bases and 0 bases, with 16 bases remaining between them. Germline values: CDR1 SGHTA, CDR2 FQGTGA. CDR3 sequence (DNA): TGTGCCAGCAGCTTAACCCCCGGGTGGCGGGGAAGCACAGATACGCAGTATTTT. The encoded protein is CASSLTPGWRGSTDTQYF.

J is TRBJ2-5 and V is TRBV4-3; a weak D match, TRBD2 (7 bases). This CDR3 has 17 residues. V lost 1 base, J lost 1 base, and 16 bases lay in between. The germline CDR1 and CDR2 sequences are LGHNA and YSLEER. The CDR3 nucleotides read TGCGCCAGCAGCCAAGTGGGGGCTAGCGGATTCCAAGAGACCCAGTACTTC. Translation: CASSQVGASGFQETQYF.

The chain uses TRBV19 and TRBJ2-5, with TRBD2 matching over 10 bases. Germline loops: CDR1 LNHDA, CDR2 SQIVND (reference sequence). The V and J ends lost 4 bases and 2 bases, in that order; junction bases with no gene match: 4. This CDR3 region has 15 residues. The CDR3 DNA reads as TGTGCCAGTAGTAGCATACTAGCGGGACAAGAGACCCAGTACTTC. Protein: CASSSILAGQETQYF.

The chain joins TRBV5-1 to TRBJ1-1; possible D gene TRBD1, 6 bases. In germline, CDR1 is SGHRS, CDR2 YFSETQ. The CDR3 has 16 residues. V gave up 5 bases and J gave up 1 base, with 18 bases separating them. The CDR3: CASSRLLGAGNTEAFF. The CDR3 coding sequence is TGCGCCAGCAGTAGATTATTGGGGGCGGGGAACACTGAAGCTTTCTTT.

V usage is TRBV30 and J usage is TRBJ2-3, with TRBD1 as a possible D gene (5 bases). Germline V gene lookup returns CDR1 GTSNPN and CDR2 SVGIG (reference sequence). This CDR3 has 13 residues. V was clipped by 2 bases and J by 4 bases, with 10 bases between them. CDR3 DNA sequence: TGTGCCTGGAGTCCCGCAGGGTCAGATACGCAGTATTTT. It is translated as CAWSPAGSDTQYF.

This rearrangement joins TRBV29-1 to TRBJ2-5; D call uncertain. Germline V gives CDR1 SQVTM, CDR2 ANQGSEA. The V and J ends lost 7 bases and 5 bases respectively, with 14 bases between them. This CDR3 comprises 12 residues. CDR3 in DNA: TGCAGCGCCGGTCTGGTCGGGGAGACCCAGTACTTC. Encoded protein: CSAGLVGETQYF.

The V gene is TRBV2, the J gene TRBJ1-5; D ambiguous. Between the trimmed V and J ends, which lost 3 bases and 5 bases, there was a span of 11 bases. Germline values: CDR1 SNHLY, CDR2 FYNNEI. The CDR3 length is 14 residues. The CDR3 here is CASSDGFRYQPQHF. In DNA, the CDR3 is TGTGCCAGCAGTGATGGTTTCAGGTATCAGCCCCAGCATTTT.

The rearrangement joins TRBV2 to TRBJ2-6, with D possibly TRBD2 on 8 matching bases. CDR1 SNHLY and CDR2 FYNNEI come from the germline V gene. The V end was cut by 8 bases, the J end by 0 bases, with 17 bases between. The CDR3 contains 17 residues. The CDR3 loop reads CASPGGTAFSGANVLTF. CDR3 nucleotides: TGTGCCAGCCCGGGGGGGACAGCCTTCTCTGGGGCCAACGTCCTGACTTTC.

This clone was observed a few times. The V and J genes are TRBV5-6 and TRBJ1-5; D remains unclear. Between the trimmed V and J ends, which lost 0 bases and 6 bases, there was a span of 7 bases. CDR3 length: 13 amino acids. CDR1 SGHDT and CDR2 YYEEEE come from the germline V gene. The CDR3 protein is CASSLGTGQPQHF. Here the CDR3 DNA reads TGTGCCAGCAGCTTGGGAACGGGTCAGCCCCAGCATTTT.

This clone was recorded once. The V gene is TRBV19, the J gene TRBJ2-5; 9 nucleotides align to TRBD1. Unmatched junction bases numbered 6, after V lost 5 bases and J lost 5 bases. CDR3 length: 14 amino acids. Germline V gene lookup returns CDR1 LNHDA and CDR2 SQIVND (reference sequence). The chain's CDR3 is CASSYGQGSETQYF. The CDR3 DNA is TGTGCCAGTAGTTACGGACAGGGGAGCGAGACCCAGTACTTC.

The chain's CDR3 is CASSHTGVGTDTQYF. CDR3 DNA: TGTGCCAGCAGCCATACGGGGGTCGGCACAGATACGCAGTATTTT. This rearrangement joins TRBV3-1 (or the pseudogene TRBV3-2) to TRBJ2-3, with a weak D call TRBD2 (6 bases). V was cut by 3 bases and J by 1 base, with 11 bases left in between. CDR1 is LGHDT and CDR2 is YNNKEL in the germline V gene (reference sequence). The CDR3 is 15 amino acids.

This chain joins TRBV27 and TRBJ2-1; 12 bases map to TRBD2. Unmatched junction bases numbered 4, after V lost 6 bases and J lost 10 bases. Per germline, CDR1 MNHEY and CDR2 SMNVEV (reference sequence). The CDR3 covers 13 residues. The CDR3 spells CASRWTSGKEQFF. CDR3 bases: TGTGCCAGCAGGTGGACTAGCGGGAAAGAGCAGTTCTTC.

As for this clone: Additional DNA sequences in this sample encode the identical CDR3. The gene calls are TRBV7-9 and TRBJ2-7; 7 bases are shared with TRBD1. J was trimmed by 1 base and V by 6 bases; bases with no gene match: 6. CDR1 and CDR2 from the germline V gene are SEHNR and FQNEAQ (reference sequence). CDR3 length: 14 amino acids. DNA of the CDR3: TGTGCCAGCAGTTTTTGGACAGGATCCTACGAGCAGTACTTC. Translation gives CASSFWTGSYEQYF.

The CDR3 nucleotides are TGTGCCGTACTACGGGACAGGGGCGCTGGGGCCAACGTCCTGACTTTC. Its protein product is CAVLRDRGAGANVLTF. The chain carries TRBV6-6 and TRBJ2-6, with TRBD1 matching over 10 bases. With V trimmed by 11 bases and J by 2 bases, 9 bases remained unmatched. Germline V gives CDR1 MNHNY, CDR2 SVGAGI (reference sequence). The CDR3 is made up of 16 amino acids.

The J gene is TRBJ2-2, the V gene TRBV11-3; a weak D match, TRBD2 (6 bases). The CDR3 is 17 residues long. V was pared by 2 bases and J by 6 bases, with 19 bases between. The germline V gene has CDR1 SGHNT and CDR2 YENEEA. CDR3 amino acids: CASSLRAGGGRSGELFF. The DNA of the CDR3 is TGTGCCAGCAGCTTAAGGGCCGGGGGAGGTCGATCCGGGGAGCTGTTTTTT.

The V call is TRBV7-9, the J call TRBJ2-3; D remains ambiguous. Trimming removed 1 base from V and 3 bases from J, with 11 bases in between. The CDR3 spans 15 residues. Germline V gene sequence: CDR1 SEHNR, CDR2 FQNEAQ (reference sequence). CDR3 bases: TGTGCCAGCAGCTTAGGGGCCAGTTCAACAGATACGCAGTATTTT. This translates into CASSLGASSTDTQYF.

The rearrangement links TRBV27 to TRBJ1-2, with 7 bases aligning to TRBD1. CDR1 is MNHEY, CDR2 SMNVEV, per germline (reference sequence). The CDR3 runs to 12 residues. The trim removed 2 bases at V and 7 bases at J, leaving 1 base unmatched. Here the CDR3 reads CASSLQGGGYTF. For the CDR3, the DNA is TGTGCCAGCAGTTTACAGGGGGGTGGCTACACCTTC.

CDR3 in amino acids: CASSPSGFNQPQHF. In nucleotides, the CDR3 is TGTGCCAGCAGCCCGTCAGGTTTCAATCAGCCCCAGCATTTT. The J gene is TRBJ1-5, the V gene TRBV3-1 (or the pseudogene TRBV3-2); D is unresolved. Trimming left V 4 bases short and J 3 bases short, with 10 bases between. Germline V gives CDR1 LGHDT, CDR2 YNNKEL (reference sequence). The CDR3 runs 14 residues.

V is TRBV5-1 and J is TRBJ2-1; TRBD2 matches at 12 bases. The trim removed 3 bases at V and 7 bases at J, leaving 8 bases unmatched. The CDR3 totals 16 residues. The germline V gene has CDR1 SGHRS and CDR2 YFSETQ. In DNA, the CDR3 is TGCGCCAGCAGCTGGGTAGGCCTAGCGGGAGGGAATGAGCAGTTCTTC. It translates to CASSWVGLAGGNEQFF.

The table lists this clone with a few counts. The rearrangement uses TRBV9 and TRBJ1-3; D is uncertain. Germline loops: CDR1 SGDLS, CDR2 YYNGEE. V lost 3 bases, J lost 0 bases, and 4 bases lay in between. This CDR3 is 13 amino acids long. The CDR3 here is CASSGPSGNTIYF. The CDR3 DNA follows: TGTGCCAGCAGCGGGCCCTCTGGAAACACCATATATTTT.

The chain recombines TRBV20-1 with TRBJ2-1; TRBD2 matches 7 bases. Germline CDR1 is DFQATT and CDR2 is SNEGSKA (reference sequence). The CDR3 totals 14 residues. The junction had 8 bases not matched to a gene; V was cut back by 3 bases and J by 6 bases. The CDR3 reads CSASGRGDRNEQFF. In nucleotides, the CDR3 is TGCAGTGCTAGTGGCCGGGGGGACCGCAATGAGCAGTTCTTC.

This chain connects TRBV7-2 to TRBJ2-5; 8 bases match TRBD2. The CDR3 has 16 residues. J gave up 9 bases and V 1 base, and 13 bases lay outside the gene matches. Germline CDR1 SGHTA, CDR2 FQGNSA. The CDR3 region is CASSLGGGTRLASQYF. The DNA of the CDR3 is TGTGCCAGCAGCTTAGGGGGTGGGACTAGGCTAGCGTCCCAGTACTTC.

The chain links TRBV4-2 to TRBJ2-6; the match to TRBD2 covers 11 bases. From germline, CDR1 is LGHNA and CDR2 YNFKEQ. V lost 1 base, J lost 0 bases, and 8 bases stayed unmatched. The CDR3 length is 20 residues. CDR3 protein: CASSQAQTSGKTSGANVLTF. CDR3 in DNA: TGTGCCAGCAGCCAAGCCCAGACTAGCGGGAAGACCTCTGGGGCCAACGTCCTGACTTTC.

The count of this clone is one. The chain links TRBV19 to TRBJ2-3; TRBD2 agrees at 9 bases. The CDR3 extends over 15 amino acids. Germline V gene sequence: CDR1 LNHDA, CDR2 SQIVND (reference sequence). The J segment lost 0 bases and the V segment lost 5 bases, leaving 3 bases of the junction unmatched. CDR3 bases: TGTGCCAGTAGTTACGGGACTAGCAGCACAGATACGCAGTATTTT. Protein: CASSYGTSSTDTQYF.

As DNA, the CDR3 is TGCGCCAGCGGGCCGGGACAGGGCAGTGAAAAACTGTTTTTT. Its translation is CASGPGQGSEKLFF. This chain links TRBV5-1 with TRBJ1-4, with 9 nucleotides matching TRBD1. The V gene end was trimmed by 7 bases and the J gene end by 7 bases; junction bases not matched to a gene: 8. The CDR3 is 14 residues long. Germline V gene sequence: CDR1 SGHRS, CDR2 YFSETQ.